One and the same sample provided the 18 T cell receptor beta chains below, sequenced in a study of cytomegalovirus exposure and HLA in healthy donors. Primers included in the PCR were 60 Vbeta and 13 Jbeta primers. Produced via immunoSEQ multiplex PCR; TCRdb's table is partial and in-frame only. Of some 130,000 clones in the sample, approximately 8.9% were seen once. Sequencing was carried out using PBMCs. These receptors came from a woman aged 40 to 50 in good health and CMV-seropositive.

This clone was counted a few times. V is TRBV19 and J is TRBJ2-1; 9 bases agree with TRBD1. V gave up 6 bases and J gave up 4 bases; unmatched junction bases: 7. Germline CDR1 is LNHDA and CDR2 is SQIVND (reference sequence). The CDR3 spans 15 residues. The CDR3 bases are TGTGCCAGTAGGACTACGGGACAGGGATACAATGAGCAGTTCTTC. Its translation is CASRTTGQGYNEQFF.

The chain couples TRBV10-1 to TRBJ1-1; maybe TRBD1 (6 bases). Trimming shortened V by 3 bases and J by 2 bases, and 10 bases separated the two germline ends. The CDR3 length is 14 residues. Germline CDR1 reads WNHNN; CDR2 reads SYGVQD (reference sequence). CDR3 sequence reads: CASSDGTFNTEAFF. CDR3 DNA: TGCGCCAGCAGTGATGGGACATTCAACACTGAAGCTTTCTTT.

This clone was counted only a few times. The V call is TRBV14, the J call TRBJ1-3; a weak D match, TRBD1 (5 bases). The germline V gene has CDR1 SGHDN and CDR2 FVKESK. This CDR3 has 14 amino acids. V lost 6 bases to trimming and J lost 4 bases, with 13 bases between them. The CDR3 loop reads CASSPRVDGNTIYF. For the CDR3, the DNA is TGTGCCAGCAGTCCCAGGGTGGACGGAAACACCATATATTTT.

With respect to this clone: Other DNA sequences in the same sample also yield this CDR3. V is TRBV5-1 and J is TRBJ2-5; TRBD1 aligns across 10 bases. Germline loops: CDR1 SGHRS, CDR2 YFSETQ. Unmatched junction bases numbered 5, after V lost 4 bases and J lost 5 bases. The CDR3 length is 14 residues. CDR3 amino acids: CASSPGTGVETQYF. CDR3 coding DNA: TGCGCCAGCAGCCCCGGGACAGGGGTGGAGACCCAGTACTTC. Full variable domain (remainder filled in from reference TRBV5-1 and TRBJ2-5): KAGVTQTPRYLIKTRGQQVTLSCSPISGHRSVSWYQQTPGQGLQFLFEYFSETQRNKGNFPGRFSGRQFSNSRSEMNVSTLELGDSALYLCASSPGTGVETQYFGPGTRLLVL.

In regard to this clone: Other DNA sequences in this sample translate to the same CDR3. The CDR3 coding sequence is TGCGCCAGCAGCCTCGGGTTTCAAGAGACCCAGTACTTC. Encoded protein: CASSLGFQETQYF. V is TRBV5-1 and J is TRBJ2-5; unclear D gene. Trimming pared 4 bases from V and 2 bases from J, leaving 9 bases between. CDR3 length: 13 residues. Germline values: CDR1 SGHRS, CDR2 YFSETQ.

In this sample, this clone turned up a few times. CDR3 bases: TGTGCCAGTAGCTTATTGAACACCGGGGAGCTGTTTTTT. This encodes CASSLLNTGELFF. V is TRBV19 and J is TRBJ2-2; D unclear. The germline V gene encodes CDR1 LNHDA and CDR2 SQIVND (reference sequence). V shed 6 bases and J shed 1 base, with 6 bases lying between them. The CDR3 contains 13 residues. Full variable domain (rest looked up from reference TRBV19 and TRBJ2-2): DGGITQSPKYLFRKEGQNVTLSCEQNLNHDAMYWYRQDPGQGLRLIYYSQIVNDFQKGDIAEGYSVSREKKESFPLTVTSAQKNPTAFYLCASSLLNTGELFFGEGSRLTVL.

V gene TRBV6-5 combines with J gene TRBJ2-5; TRBD2 aligns across 8 bases. J gave up 5 bases and V 2 bases, and 7 bases lay outside the gene matches. Germline V gives CDR1 MNHEY, CDR2 SVGAGI. The CDR3 is made up of 15 amino acids. DNA of the CDR3: TGTGCCAGCAGTTACGCCTGGACTAGCTCGGAGACCCAGTACTTC. It yields the protein CASSYAWTSSETQYF.

The V and J genes are TRBV11-2 and TRBJ1-1; possible D gene TRBD1, 6 bases. The germline V and J ends were trimmed by 5 bases and 3 bases, with 13 bases remaining between them. Germline CDR1 SGHAT, CDR2 FQNNGV. The CDR3 is 14 residues long. CDR3 residues: CASSQGSGYTEAFF. The CDR3 DNA sequence: TGTGCCAGCAGCCAGGGGTCAGGTTACACTGAAGCTTTCTTT.

This clone was counted between two and nine times. The chain links TRBV5-4 to TRBJ1-2; D not certain. CDR3 length: 18 amino acids. V was cut by 0 bases and J by 4 bases, with 22 bases left in between. CDR1 and CDR2 from the germline V gene are SGHNT and YYREEE (reference sequence). In DNA, the CDR3 is TGTGCCAGCAGCTTGGGCCCAAAAGGCTTCGGGGATAGCTATGGCTACACCTTC. Amino acid sequence: CASSLGPKGFGDSYGYTF.

This clone turned up a few times. This rearrangement joins TRBV5-1 to TRBJ1-2, with 9 bases aligning to TRBD1. CDR3 length: 14 amino acids. Germline CDR1 SGHRS, CDR2 YFSETQ. The ends lost 3 bases at V and 8 bases at J; junction bases unmatched: 8. The CDR3 reads CASSSSQGAGGYTF. The DNA for the CDR3 is TGCGCCAGCAGCTCATCACAGGGGGCAGGGGGCTACACCTTC.

The sample holds a few counts of this clone. The J gene is TRBJ2-7, the V gene TRBV15; 8 bases match TRBD2. V was pared by 0 bases and J by 0 bases, with 4 bases of the junction left unmatched. Germline V gene data show CDR1 as LNHNV and CDR2 as YYDKDF (reference sequence). The CDR3 sequence is 16 residues long. The CDR3 sequence: CATSRDGSGGSYEQYF. CDR3 bases: TGTGCCACCAGCAGAGATGGCAGCGGGGGCTCCTACGAGCAGTACTTC.

The sample holds a few counts of this clone. This chain uses TRBV7-9 with TRBJ1-1; no firm D call. Germline V gene sequence: CDR1 SEHNR, CDR2 FQNEAQ (reference sequence). The CDR3 extends over 16 amino acids. V gave up 0 bases and J gave up 2 bases, with 13 bases separating them. The CDR3 nucleotides are TGTGCCAGCAGCTTAGCCCCAGAGGGTCCAAACACTGAAGCTTTCTTT. As protein: CASSLAPEGPNTEAFF.

This clone was seen a handful of times. This rearrangement joins TRBV5-8 to TRBJ1-4; D is unclear. Germline V gene data show CDR1 as SGHTS and CDR2 as YDEGEE. V lost 0 bases and J 11 bases, leaving 11 bases between the germline ends. The CDR3 runs to 13 residues. CDR3 DNA: TGTGCCAGCAGCTTGGACGGGAGAGATAAACTGTTTTTT. Translation: CASSLDGRDKLFF.

This clone was found a few times. The CDR3 loop reads CASSWMAATVNTEAFF. The CDR3 nucleotides read TGCGCCAGCAGCTGGATGGCGGCGACAGTGAACACTGAAGCTTTCTTT. The gene calls are TRBV5-1 and TRBJ1-1, with a weak D call TRBD1 (5 bases). Trimming took 3 bases from V and 0 from J, leaving 15 bases between them. Germline loops: CDR1 SGHRS, CDR2 YFSETQ. The CDR3 spans 16 residues.

This clone was picked up a small number of times. The chain uses TRBV4-1 and TRBJ1-2, with 7 bases identical to TRBD1. The germline V gene has CDR1 MGHRA and CDR2 YSYEKL. The CDR3 is made up of 17 amino acids. V lost 0 bases to trimming and J lost 1 base; unmatched junction nucleotides: 8. The CDR3 reads CASSQDWGQNNNYGYTF. CDR3 DNA: TGCGCCAGCAGCCAAGATTGGGGACAGAATAATAACTATGGCTACACCTTC.

This rearrangement joins TRBV7-8 to TRBJ1-3, with TRBD1 identical over 10 bases. The CDR3 runs 15 residues. CDR1 and CDR2 (germline): SGHVS, FQNEAQ. V dropped 3 bases and J dropped 6; count of bases not matched to a gene: 5. This chain's CDR3 is CASSFWGQGQNTIYF. The CDR3 DNA reads TGTGCCAGCAGCTTTTGGGGACAGGGGCAAAACACCATATATTTT.

This clone was seen only a few times. The genes are TRBV7-3 and TRBJ2-3; D not resolved. The CDR3 is made up of 13 amino acids. V lost 1 base to trimming and J lost 6 bases, with 8 bases between them. Germline V gene data show CDR1 as SGHTA and CDR2 as FQGTGA. For the CDR3, the DNA is TGTGCCAGCAGCTTAAATCTTGAGGATACGCAGTATTTT. This gives the protein CASSLNLEDTQYF.

This clone was found many times. The J gene is TRBJ1-1, the V gene TRBV5-1, with D unclear. Germline V CDR1 and CDR2: SGHRS, YFSETQ. The CDR3 runs to 14 residues. Trimming shortened V by 0 bases and J by 4 bases, and 10 bases separated the two germline ends. The chain's CDR3 is CASSLVSESTEAFF. In DNA, the CDR3 is TGCGCCAGCAGCTTGGTTTCGGAGAGCACTGAAGCTTTCTTT.